The 32 T cell receptor beta chains in this list originate from one sample, sequenced in a study of vaccination effects on CD4 cells after COVID-19. Method: immunoSEQ multiplex PCR; TCRdb's copy keeps in-frame clones and lacks some. In the table there are roughly 30,000 clones, approximately 77% of which are singletons. No cognate antigen is known for these TCRs. Once cultured for approximately ten days, the cells underwent separation to obtain CD4+ T cells. This person's SARS-CoV-2 infection, confirmed by PCR, occurred between March and December 2020. Two-dose vaccination with either BNT162b2 or mRNA-1273 was given to the participants. Sequencing was performed on CD4+ T cells from PBMCs cultured without peptide, taken after COVID-19 vaccination. Receptors originate from a human donor who had a prior SARS-CoV-2 infection.

This clone was recorded a few times. CDR3 in DNA: TGTGCCAGCAGCAGAGACAGGGGGCGCGACACCGGGGAGCTGTTTTTT. Its protein is CASSRDRGRDTGELFF. V usage is TRBV7-8 and J usage is TRBJ2-2, with 10 positions matching TRBD1. J gave up 3 bases and V 5 bases, and 6 bases lay outside the gene matches. The CDR3 extends over 16 amino acids. Germline lookup yields CDR1 SGHVS and CDR2 FQNEAQ. Using reference TRBV7-8 and TRBJ2-2 for the parts outside the CDR3, the full variable domain is GAGVSQSPRYKVAKRGQDVALRCDPISGHVSLFWYQQALGQGPEFLTYFQNEAQLDKSGLPSDRFFAERPEGSVSTLKIQRTQQEDSAVYLCASSRDRGRDTGELFFGEGSRLTVL.

The J gene is TRBJ2-1, the V gene TRBV6-5, with D unresolved. The germline V and J ends were trimmed by 0 bases and 9 bases, with 9 bases remaining between them. The germline V gene has CDR1 MNHEY and CDR2 SVGAGI. The CDR3 length is 13 residues. The CDR3 DNA is TGTGCCAGCAGTTACTCTGGGCAAGCTGAGCAGTTCTTC. This gives the protein CASSYSGQAEQFF.

The CDR3 is CSVETGDTGGDGYTF. The CDR3 DNA is TGCAGCGTTGAAACCGGGGACACGGGAGGGGATGGCTACACCTTC. This chain connects TRBV29-1 to TRBJ1-2, with a possible D match to TRBD1 (6 bases). Germline values: CDR1 SQVTM, CDR2 ANQGSEA. Trimming took 2 bases from V and 6 from J, leaving 19 bases between them. The length of the CDR3 is 15 residues.

The gene calls are TRBV7-9 and TRBJ1-2, with 10 bases identical to TRBD1. The CDR3 extends over 15 amino acids. Germline CDR1 is SEHNR and CDR2 is FQNEAQ (reference sequence). Trimming took 5 bases from V and 3 from J; bases not matched to a gene: 6. In DNA, the CDR3 is TGTGCCAGCAGCCAGGACAGGGGGGAACACTATGGCTACACCTTC. The encoded protein is CASSQDRGEHYGYTF.

The chain recombines TRBV7-8 with TRBJ1-4; D not certain. The CDR3 loop spans 14 amino acids. Germline CDR1 SGHVS, CDR2 FQNEAQ. The V end was cut by 4 bases, the J end by 4 bases, with 10 bases between. The CDR3 bases are TGTGCCAGCAGCTACGGGTTTGGTAATGAAAAACTGTTTTTT. This translates into CASSYGFGNEKLFF.

The rearrangement uses TRBV5-1 and TRBJ2-1; D is ambiguous. The CDR3 is 14 residues long. V was cut by 1 base and J by 9 bases, with 14 bases left in between. Germline V gene lookup returns CDR1 SGHRS and CDR2 YFSETQ. Here the CDR3 reads CASSLIGSNGEQFF. CDR3 sequence (DNA): TGCGCCAGCAGCTTGATTGGCAGCAACGGTGAGCAGTTCTTC.

V and J are TRBV7-3 and TRBJ2-5; TRBD2 matches 7 bases. V lost 4 bases and J lost 7; bases outside the gene matches: 9. The V gene's germline CDR1 is SGHTA and CDR2 FQGTGA. This CDR3 has 14 residues. CDR3 sequence (DNA): TGTGCCAGCAGCTCAACTAGCTGGGGGGGGACCCAGTACTTC. Its translation is CASSSTSWGGTQYF.

The V gene is TRBV5-1, the J gene TRBJ2-4; 7 nucleotides match TRBD2. The ends lost 6 bases at V and 7 bases at J; junction bases unmatched: 10. Germline CDR1 and CDR2: SGHRS and YFSETQ. CDR3 length: 14 amino acids. This chain's CDR3 is CASTLGGESNIQYF. In DNA, the CDR3 is TGCGCCAGCACCCTGGGGGGGGAGTCGAACATTCAGTACTTC.

This clone was detected only a few times. V and J are TRBV2 and TRBJ1-1, with 7 bases that match TRBD1. Germline lookup yields CDR1 SNHLY and CDR2 FYNNEI. With 8 bases clipped from V and 4 bases from J, the junction kept 7 bases outside the gene matches. The CDR3 is 13 residues long. DNA for the CDR3: TGTGCCAGCCGGCAGCCAGGGGGCACTGAAGCTTTCTTT. It translates to CASRQPGGTEAFF.

This clone showed up just once. The chain links TRBV20-1 to TRBJ1-6; TRBD1 might be the D (6 bases). Trimming took 3 bases from V and 7 from J, leaving 22 bases between them. The CDR3 runs 17 residues. Germline loops: CDR1 DFQATT, CDR2 SNEGSKA (reference sequence). The CDR3, as DNA: TGCAGTGCTAGTATCCACACAGGCACAGGGCCGAATTCACCCCTCCACTTT. This gives the protein CSASIHTGTGPNSPLHF.

This chain uses TRBV2 with TRBJ1-3; the match to TRBD1 covers 10 bases. Germline V gene sequence: CDR1 SNHLY, CDR2 FYNNEI. J gave up 7 bases and V 5 bases, and 8 bases lay outside the gene matches. CDR3 size: 15 residues. CDR3 amino acids: CASSQNRDRGNTIYF. In DNA form, the CDR3 reads TGTGCCAGCAGTCAAAACCGGGACAGGGGTAACACCATATATTTT.

The chain employs TRBV19 and TRBJ1-3; 7 nucleotides agree with TRBD1. This CDR3 has 19 amino acids. Trimming removed 6 bases from V and 0 bases from J; junction bases left unmatched: 17. CDR1 and CDR2 from the germline V gene are LNHDA and SQIVND (reference sequence). The CDR3, as DNA: TGTGCCAGTAGACCTGTCGGGACAGCGCGTCACTACTCTGGAAACACCATATATTTT. Protein product: CASRPVGTARHYSGNTIYF.

The V call is TRBV5-1, the J call TRBJ2-5; D gene uncertain. Germline V gene lookup returns CDR1 SGHRS and CDR2 YFSETQ. This CDR3 contains 13 residues. Trimming left V 2 bases short and J 2 bases short, with 7 bases between. As DNA, the CDR3 is TGCGCCAGCAGCTTTACCCATCAAGAGACCCAGTACTTC. Amino acid sequence: CASSFTHQETQYF.

V gene TRBV14 combines with J gene TRBJ2-2, with D possibly being TRBD1 (5 bases). Looked up from germline, CDR1 is SGHDN and CDR2 is FVKESK. The CDR3 totals 17 residues. Trimming removed 2 bases from V and 6 bases from J, with 19 bases in between. CDR3 sequence reads: CASSQRKGFDVPGELFF. The CDR3 bases are TGTGCCAGCAGCCAAAGGAAGGGGTTTGATGTTCCCGGGGAGCTGTTTTTT.

The J gene is TRBJ2-3, the V gene TRBV2; TRBD2 matches at 7 bases. Germline CDR1 is SNHLY and CDR2 is FYNNEI. This CDR3 has 15 amino acids. V was clipped by 1 base and J by 0 bases; unmatched bases: 1. CDR3 sequence reads: CASSEERGSTDTQYF. As DNA, the CDR3 is TGTGCCAGCAGTGAAGAGCGGGGAAGCACAGATACGCAGTATTTT.

In this sample, this clone turned up a few times. The gene calls are TRBV9 and TRBJ1-2, with 7 nucleotides matching TRBD1. V was clipped by 4 bases and J by 4 bases; unmatched bases: 19. The CDR3 contains 18 residues. Germline V lookup: CDR1 SGDLS, CDR2 YYNGEE. CDR3 bases: TGTGCCAGCAGCTCACAAAGCGAGCGTGGGACAGTCTTCTATGGCTACACCTTC. It codes for CASSSQSERGTVFYGYTF.

This chain joins TRBV6-2 or TRBV6-3 and TRBJ2-3; tentatively, D is TRBD1 or TRBD2 (5 bases each). The V end lost 4 bases, the J end lost 5 bases, and 16 bases lay between the germline ends. Germline CDR1 MNHEY, CDR2 SVGEGT. The CDR3 length is 15 residues. CDR3 sequence (DNA): TGTGCCAGCAGTTCCCTGGGGGAGCCAGGAGATACGCAGTATTTT. Its protein is CASSSLGEPGDTQYF.

This chain links TRBV11-1 with TRBJ2-7; 8 bases agree with TRBD2. This CDR3 has 14 residues. V trimming: 1 base; J trimming: 3 bases; junction bases outside the gene matches: 2. Germline CDR1 is SGHAT and CDR2 is FQDESV (reference sequence). This CDR3 is CASSLGTSNYEQYF. As DNA, the CDR3 is TGTGCCAGCAGCTTAGGGACTAGCAACTACGAGCAGTACTTC.

This rearrangement joins TRBV11-2 to TRBJ2-1, with TRBD2 matching over 8 bases. Looked up from germline, CDR1 is SGHAT and CDR2 is FQNNGV. The CDR3 covers 14 residues. The junction had 3 bases not matched to a gene; V was cut back by 2 bases and J by 6 bases. The CDR3 protein is CASSLQREPNEQFF. CDR3 nucleotides: TGTGCCAGCAGCTTACAGCGGGAGCCCAATGAGCAGTTCTTC.

J is TRBJ2-4 and V is TRBV5-1; perhaps TRBD2 as D (6 bases). This CDR3 region has 14 residues. Germline values: CDR1 SGHRS, CDR2 YFSETQ. The V gene lost 0 bases and the J gene lost 9 bases, with 13 bases spanning the gap. In nucleotides, the CDR3 is TGCGCCAGCAGCTTGGTCCGCCTTAGCGGCATTCAGTACTTC. It is translated as CASSLVRLSGIQYF.

Points on this clone: The same CDR3 arises from other DNA sequences in this sample as well. V is TRBV7-2 and J is TRBJ2-5; no clear D. Trimming shortened V by 2 bases and J by 2 bases, and 0 bases separated the two germline ends. CDR1 SGHTA and CDR2 FQGNSA come from the germline V gene. CDR3 size: 11 residues. The CDR3 DNA reads as TGTGCCAGCAGCTTACAAGAGACCCAGTACTTC. This codes for CASSLQETQYF.

The chain is built from TRBV2 and TRBJ1-5; TRBD1 matches 9 bases. Germline CDR1 reads SNHLY; CDR2 reads FYNNEI. The length of the CDR3 is 16 residues. The V and J ends lost 4 bases and 6 bases, in that order; junction bases with no gene match: 10. The CDR3 spells CASSGVPRQGGQPQHF. CDR3 nucleotide sequence: TGTGCCAGCAGTGGGGTGCCGCGACAGGGGGGTCAGCCCCAGCATTTT.

This clone was seen only once. The chain couples TRBV4-2 to TRBJ2-6; D is perhaps TRBD1 (5 bases). CDR1 LGHNA and CDR2 YNFKEQ come from the germline V gene. Trimming pared 0 bases from V and 13 bases from J, leaving 22 bases between. CDR3 size: 17 residues. The DNA for the CDR3 is TGTGCCAGCAGCCAAGATCAGCCTCAATCAGGGTTCTGGGTCCTGACTTTC. This translates into CASSQDQPQSGFWVLTF.

The chain links TRBV19 to TRBJ2-3; tentatively, D is TRBD1 (5 bases). Germline assignment: CDR1 LNHDA and CDR2 SQIVND (reference sequence). The length of the CDR3 is 17 residues. V lost 3 bases and J lost 8, with 24 bases in between. Written as DNA, the CDR3 is TGTGCCAGTAGTATGGTCAGTGGCAGGGATGGGGCTTTTACGCAGTATTTT. This translates into CASSMVSGRDGAFTQYF.

The rearrangement uses TRBV5-6 and TRBJ1-1; no definite D call. Germline CDR1 is SGHDT and CDR2 is YYEEEE. The CDR3 covers 13 residues. The ends were cut back, 0 bases at V and 6 bases at J, with 9 bases in the middle. The CDR3 region has the DNA TGTGCCAGCAGCTTGGGTCGCGGGTCTGAAGCTTTCTTT. It translates to CASSLGRGSEAFF.

This clone has only a few counts. V gene TRBV23-1 combines with J gene TRBJ2-7; 7 positions agree with TRBD2. TRBV23-1 carries the ORF label, with uncertain function. After removal of 2 bases from V and 5 bases from J, the junction contained 12 bases not matched to a gene. The CDR3 spans 16 residues. CDR3: CASSQPWGGRVHEQYF. CDR3 sequence (DNA): TGCGCCAGCAGTCAACCCTGGGGCGGGAGAGTGCACGAGCAGTACTTC.

V and J are TRBV5-1 and TRBJ2-7; 10 bases agree with TRBD1. V lost 5 bases to trimming and J lost 1 base; unmatched junction nucleotides: 6. The CDR3 consists of 15 residues. Germline V gene lookup returns CDR1 SGHRS and CDR2 YFSETQ. Here the CDR3 reads CASSPTGGASYEQYF. CDR3 in DNA: TGCGCCAGCAGTCCGACAGGGGGCGCGTCCTACGAGCAGTACTTC.

V and J are TRBV18 and TRBJ1-1, with 9 bases fitting TRBD1. The CDR3 covers 15 residues. J lost 11 bases, V lost 3 bases, and 13 bases had no gene match. Germline values: CDR1 KGHSH, CDR2 LQKENI. CDR3 in DNA: TGTGCCAGCTCACCGACACCGGGACAGGGCATGCCGGCTTTCTTT. It is translated as CASSPTPGQGMPAFF.

This chain joins TRBV3-1 (or the pseudogene TRBV3-2) and TRBJ1-1, with 8 positions matching TRBD1. This CDR3 has 13 amino acids. Germline CDR1 and CDR2: LGHDT and YNNKEL (reference sequence). V lost 1 base and J lost 12; bases outside the gene matches: 7. CDR3 coding DNA: TGTGCCAGCAGCCAAGGCAGGGGGCTTAGGTCTTTCTTT. Its translation: CASSQGRGLRSFF.

This chain connects TRBV5-1 to TRBJ2-1; 8 bases map to TRBD1. V trimming: 0 bases; J trimming: 10 bases; junction bases outside the gene matches: 15. This CDR3 contains 17 residues. The germline V gene has CDR1 SGHRS and CDR2 YFSETQ. CDR3 coding DNA: TGCGCCAGCAGCTTGGTTTCTTTTGGTCAGGGGGCCAAGGAGCAGTTCTTC. It is translated as CASSLVSFGQGAKEQFF.

The chain uses TRBV6-5 and TRBJ1-2; 10 bases align to TRBD1. The CDR3 consists of 14 residues. Germline V CDR1 and CDR2: MNHEY, SVGAGI. The junction had 10 bases not matched to a gene; V was cut back by 7 bases and J by 8 bases. The CDR3 sequence is CASTQDRGLNGYTF. DNA for the CDR3: TGTGCCAGCACGCAAGACAGGGGGCTAAACGGCTACACCTTC.

The chain recombines TRBV6-1 with TRBJ1-1; D is unclear. The CDR3 is made up of 13 amino acids. V shed 3 bases and J shed 0 bases, with 5 bases lying between them. The germline V gene has CDR1 MNHNS and CDR2 SASEGT. The CDR3 nucleotides are TGTGCCAGCAGTGACACTTTGAACACTGAAGCTTTCTTT. Translation: CASSDTLNTEAFF.